What follows are 9 T cell receptor beta chains derived from one specimen sequenced in a study of T-cell memory formation after mild COVID-19. TCRdb fed the 5' RACE reads into MiXCR, producing one record per CDR3 protein. The data contain about 150,000 distinct CDR3 sequences, 13% to 15% of them singletons. The sequencing input was PBMCs or a T cell subset sorted from them (not recorded which). The receptor set was obtained from an adult woman who had mild COVID-19 (a few samples of this study predate the infection). Cell type and time point are not known.

The table lists this clonotype with many counts. The chain employs TRBV7-2 and TRBJ1-1; no reliable D call. The germline V gene encodes CDR1 SGHTA and CDR2 FQGNSA. The V end lost 5 bases, the J end lost 2 bases, and 3 bases lay between the germline ends. There are 11 residues in the CDR3. CDR3 sequence reads: CASSENTEAFF. CDR3 DNA sequence: TGTGCCAGCAGCGAAAACACTGAAGCTTTCTTT.

This clonotype was picked up many times. This chain uses TRBV5-1 with TRBJ2-5, with TRBD1 matching over 7 bases. Germline CDR1 is SGHRS and CDR2 is YFSETQ. J was trimmed by 2 bases and V by 4 bases; bases with no gene match: 8. The CDR3 loop spans 15 amino acids. The CDR3, as DNA: TGCGCCAGCAGCCCCTGGGACAGAGAGCAAGAGACCCAGTACTTC. Its protein product is CASSPWDREQETQYF. The variable domain in full, completed from reference TRBV5-1 and TRBJ2-5, reads KAGVTQTPRYLIKTRGQQVTLSCSPISGHRSVSWYQQTPGQGLQFLFEYFSETQRNKGNFPGRFSGRQFSNSRSEMNVSTLELGDSALYLCASSPWDREQETQYFGPGTRLLVL.

The chain links TRBV4-2 to TRBJ2-1, with 9 nucleotides matching TRBD2. The V and J ends lost 0 bases and 3 bases, in that order; junction bases with no gene match: 3. This CDR3 spans 16 amino acids. Germline V gives CDR1 LGHNA, CDR2 YNFKEQ. The CDR3 DNA reads TGTGCCAGCAGCCAAGACCTAGCGGGGAGCTACAATGAGCAGTTCTTC. Amino acid sequence: CASSQDLAGSYNEQFF.

V is TRBV27 and J is TRBJ2-1, with D perhaps assigned TRBD1 or TRBD2 (5 bases each). Trimming removed 3 bases at V and 3 bases at J, with 12 bases between. Germline values: CDR1 MNHEY, CDR2 SMNVEV (reference sequence). There are 15 residues in the CDR3. CDR3 bases: TGTGCCAGCAGTTTGGGGCGGGCTCTCTACAATGAGCAGTTCTTC. Its protein product is CASSLGRALYNEQFF.

V and J are TRBV9 and TRBJ1-2, with no clear D. The V end lost 0 bases, the J end lost 6 bases, and 3 bases lay between the germline ends. The CDR3 runs to 11 residues. Germline V gene sequence: CDR1 SGDLS, CDR2 YYNGEE. In DNA, the CDR3 is TGTGCCAGCAGCGTAGTCAATGGCTACACCTTC. Encoded protein: CASSVVNGYTF.

This clonotype was counted at least ten times. The chain joins TRBV25-1 to TRBJ1-5; no clear D. The germline CDR1 and CDR2 sequences are MGHDK and SYGVNS. V lost 6 bases and J lost 3, with 12 bases in between. The CDR3 contains 14 residues. The CDR3 DNA sequence: TGTGCCAGCAGCCTGACGAAGGACAATCAGCCCCAGCATTTT. This translates into CASSLTKDNQPQHF.

The chain joins TRBV9 to TRBJ1-4; D is unclear. Germline V gene lookup returns CDR1 SGDLS and CDR2 YYNGEE. The CDR3 runs to 15 residues. With 4 bases removed from V and 7 bases from J, the gap between germline ends came to 17 bases. CDR3 region: CASSPLGAGGEKLFF. The CDR3 coding sequence is TGTGCCAGCAGCCCGTTGGGTGCCGGAGGTGAAAAACTGTTTTTT.

This chain uses TRBV4-1 with TRBJ1-1, with a tentative D call TRBD1 (5 bases). CDR1 and CDR2 (germline): MGHRA, YSYEKL. The germline V and J ends were trimmed by 11 bases and 5 bases, with 12 bases remaining between them. The CDR3 covers 11 residues. The CDR3 is CAVGTRTEAFF. Written as DNA, the CDR3 is TGCGCCGTCGGGACGAGAACTGAAGCTTTCTTT.

V is TRBV29-1 and J is TRBJ2-2; D uncertain. CDR1 is SQVTM and CDR2 is ANQGSEA in the germline V gene. Trimming pared 7 bases from V and 6 bases from J, leaving 12 bases between. This CDR3 comprises 12 residues. The DNA for the CDR3 is TGCAGCGGGGTCAAGGGCCCCGGGGAGCTGTTTTTT. Encoded protein: CSGVKGPGELFF.